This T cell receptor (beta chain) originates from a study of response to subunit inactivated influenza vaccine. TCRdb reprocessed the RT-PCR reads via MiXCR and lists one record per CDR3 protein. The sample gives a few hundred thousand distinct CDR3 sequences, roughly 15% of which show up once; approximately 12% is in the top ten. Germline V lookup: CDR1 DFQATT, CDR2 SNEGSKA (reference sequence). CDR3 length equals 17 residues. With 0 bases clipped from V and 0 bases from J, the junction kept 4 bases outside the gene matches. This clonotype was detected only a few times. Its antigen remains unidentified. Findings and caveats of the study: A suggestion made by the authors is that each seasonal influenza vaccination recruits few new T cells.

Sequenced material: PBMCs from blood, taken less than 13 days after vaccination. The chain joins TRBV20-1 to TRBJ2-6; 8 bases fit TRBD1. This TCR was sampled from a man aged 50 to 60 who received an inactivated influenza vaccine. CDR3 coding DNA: TGCAGTGCTAGAGAGGGGACAGGACTCTCTGGGGCCAACGTCCTGACTTTC. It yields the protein CSAREGTGLSGANVLTF.